These 24 T cell receptor beta chains share one sample of origin, sequenced in a study of CD8+CD57+ T cells in acquired aplastic anemia. Genomic DNA templated the TCR beta VDJ and CDR3 profiling. TCRdb re-analysed the reads in MiXCR, keeping a single row per CDR3 protein. The sample records roughly 150,000 distinct CDR3 sequences, 40% to 55% being singletons. The authors sequenced patients whose flow cytometry had shown CD8+CD57+ cell expansion. The sequencing input was sorted CD4+, CD8+, or CD8+CD57+ T cells (not recorded which) from PBMCs. Receptors originate from a human donor with aplastic anemia.

V gene TRBV20-1 combines with J gene TRBJ2-5; D is possibly TRBD2 (6 bases). Trimming took off 4 bases at V and 2 bases at J, with 17 bases between the two ends. The CDR3 sequence is 15 residues long. In germline, CDR1 is DFQATT, CDR2 SNEGSKA (reference sequence). In DNA, the CDR3 is TGCAGTGCTATCCCGGGACTGAAGGTGCAAGAGACCCAGTACTTC. Its translation: CSAIPGLKVQETQYF.

This clonotype was counted at least ten times. The gene calls are TRBV20-1 and TRBJ1-2; D unresolved. Deletions cut 3 bases from V and 0 bases from J, with 14 bases between. The CDR3 is made up of 15 amino acids. The germline gives CDR1 DFQATT, CDR2 SNEGSKA (reference sequence). CDR3 in amino acids: CSASDPHQANYGYTF. As DNA, the CDR3 is TGCAGTGCTAGTGATCCACACCAGGCTAACTATGGCTACACCTTC.

This clonotype showed up many times. The V and J genes are TRBV9 and TRBJ2-1, with 10 bases lining up with TRBD2. The CDR3 extends over 16 amino acids. Germline V lookup: CDR1 SGDLS, CDR2 YYNGEE. J gave up 2 bases and V 0 bases, and 2 bases lay outside the gene matches. CDR3 residues: CASSVGSGGAYNEQFF. In nucleotides, the CDR3 is TGTGCCAGCAGCGTAGGGAGCGGGGGGGCCTACAATGAGCAGTTCTTC.

As for this clonotype: A much larger clone lies a single base off, so this may be a read error. The gene calls are TRBV20-1 and TRBJ2-3; D is perhaps TRBD2 (5 bases). CDR3 size: 13 residues. Germline CDR1 reads DFQATT; CDR2 reads SNEGSKA (reference sequence). The V gene lost 8 bases and the J gene lost 1 base, with 13 bases spanning the gap. This CDR3 is CSTQGSGTDTQYF. The CDR3, as DNA: TGCAGTACCCAAGGGAGCGGCACAGATACGCAGTATTTT.

The chain joins TRBV11-1 to TRBJ2-7; 7 nucleotides align to TRBD2. The V gene's germline CDR1 is SGHAT and CDR2 FQDESV (reference sequence). The CDR3 contains 17 residues. J was trimmed by 0 bases and V by 3 bases; bases with no gene match: 11. CDR3 bases: TGTGCCAGCAGCTTGGAAGGGAGGGGACTTGTCTCCTACGAGCAGTACTTC. This translates into CASSLEGRGLVSYEQYF.

The chain uses TRBV9 and TRBJ2-2; maybe TRBD1 (6 bases). With 4 bases removed from V and 1 base from J, the gap between germline ends came to 14 bases. The CDR3 sequence is 16 residues long. The germline V gene encodes CDR1 SGDLS and CDR2 YYNGEE. The CDR3 loop reads CASSPQGTLNTGELFF. The DNA of the CDR3 is TGTGCCAGCAGCCCTCAGGGGACCCTGAACACCGGGGAGCTGTTTTTT.

At least ten counts were recorded for this clonotype. The rearrangement uses TRBV5-1 and TRBJ2-5, with 8 bases that match TRBD1. The CDR3 runs 13 residues. Germline-derived CDR1 and CDR2 are SGHRS and YFSETQ. Losses at the gene ends were 4 bases for V and 3 bases for J; bases not matched to a gene: 2. The CDR3 DNA follows: TGCGCCAGCAGCCGGGGACAGGAAGAGACCCAGTACTTC. Amino acids: CASSRGQEETQYF.

This sequence joins TRBV9 and TRBJ1-1; D is ambiguous. Trimming took 2 bases from V and 4 from J, leaving 18 bases between them. In germline, CDR1 is SGDLS, CDR2 YYNGEE. This CDR3 comprises 16 residues. The CDR3 loop is CASSVSYLLRSTEAFF. DNA for the CDR3: TGTGCCAGCAGCGTTTCCTACCTGTTACGTAGCACTGAAGCTTTCTTT.

The genes are TRBV29-1 and TRBJ2-1; TRBD2 matches 12 bases. CDR3 length: 10 residues. Unmatched junction bases numbered 3, after V lost 7 bases and J lost 14 bases. Germline CDR1 SQVTM, CDR2 ANQGSEA. CDR3 in amino acids: CSAGLAGKFF. As DNA, the CDR3 is TGCAGCGCAGGACTAGCGGGGAAGTTCTTC.

Only a few counts were recorded for this clonotype. The V and J genes are TRBV3-1 and TRBJ1-5; D not certain. This CDR3 contains 14 residues. Trimming stripped 0 bases from V and 6 bases from J, with 9 bases between. From germline, CDR1 is LGHDT and CDR2 YNNKEL (reference sequence). The CDR3 DNA reads TGTGCCAGCAGCCAAGATCGCTTGAGTCAGCCCCAGCATTTT. Encoded protein: CASSQDRLSQPQHF.

The sample holds one count of this clonotype. The rearrangement joins TRBV20-1 to TRBJ2-7, with D perhaps TRBD1 (5 bases). Germline V gene data show CDR1 as DFQATT and CDR2 as SNEGSKA (reference sequence). Trimming stripped 3 bases from V and 1 base from J, with 13 bases between. CDR3 length: 14 residues. This chain's CDR3 is CSASLRQRSYEQYF. The CDR3 DNA is TGCAGTGCTAGTCTCCGACAGCGTTCCTACGAGCAGTACTTC.

This clonotype was seen just once. The chain links TRBV9 to TRBJ1-1; 10 nucleotides match TRBD1. This CDR3 comprises 14 residues. Germline V lookup: CDR1 SGDLS, CDR2 YYNGEE. Unmatched junction bases numbered 6, after V lost 5 bases and J lost 5 bases. The CDR3 nucleotides are TGTGCCAGCAGGACTGGACAGGGGGGAACTGAAGCTTTCTTT. This codes for CASRTGQGGTEAFF. The full variable domain, with the rest looked up from reference TRBV9 and TRBJ1-1, is DSGVTQTPKHLITATGQRVTLRCSPRSGDLSVYWYQQSLDQGLQFLIQYYNGEERAKGNILERFSAQQFPDLHSELNLSSLELGDSALYFCASRTGQGGTEAFFGQGTRLTVV.

This chain joins TRBV2 and TRBJ2-1; 9 positions match TRBD1. The CDR3 runs to 10 residues. V shed 11 bases, J shed 7 bases, and the junction held 0 bases outside the gene matches. Looked up from germline, CDR1 is SNHLY and CDR2 is FYNNEI. Here the CDR3 reads CAGQGNEQFF. The CDR3 nucleotides read TGTGCCGGACAGGGGAATGAGCAGTTCTTC.

This clonotype was observed at least ten times. The chain recombines TRBV15 with TRBJ1-5; D gene ambiguous. With 0 bases removed from V and 2 bases from J, the gap between germline ends came to 2 bases. CDR1 LNHNV and CDR2 YYDKDF come from the germline V gene (reference sequence). The CDR3 sequence is 13 residues long. CDR3 residues: CATSRDRNQPQHF. CDR3 nucleotide sequence: TGTGCCACCAGCAGAGACCGCAATCAGCCCCAGCATTTT.

This chain joins TRBV7-9 and TRBJ2-7; 11 bases align to TRBD2. The CDR3 contains 15 residues. With 6 bases clipped from V and 6 bases from J, the junction kept 10 bases outside the gene matches. Germline V gene sequence: CDR1 SEHNR, CDR2 FQNEAQ (reference sequence). In DNA form, the CDR3 reads TGTGCCAGCAGTTTGGCGACTAGCGGGGCTGGCGAGCAGTACTTC. This sequence encodes CASSLATSGAGEQYF.

This clonotype was recorded a few times. The chain links TRBV29-1 to TRBJ2-5, with D unclear. Trimming cost V 4 bases and J 5 bases, with 14 bases left between them. This CDR3 contains 13 residues. Germline CDR1 reads SQVTM; CDR2 reads ANQGSEA. The CDR3, as DNA: TGCAGCGTTGCCGTAAATCTGCGGGAGACCCAGTACTTC. Its translation: CSVAVNLRETQYF.

The V call is TRBV7-9, the J call TRBJ1-4; TRBD1 matches at 7 bases. The junction had 10 bases not matched to a gene; V was cut back by 5 bases and J by 7 bases. This CDR3 comprises 15 residues. Per the germline V gene, CDR1 is SEHNR and CDR2 is FQNEAQ (reference sequence). Here the CDR3 DNA reads TGTGCCAGCAGCCAAGGGGGCTTGGCTGGTGAAAAACTGTTTTTT. Encoded protein: CASSQGGLAGEKLFF.

The rearrangement links TRBV9 to TRBJ2-7; D is possibly TRBD2 (6 bases). Gene TRBJ2-5 matches the end of the DNA better, so the J call may be wrong. The CDR3 is 16 residues long. Germline CDR1 SGDLS, CDR2 YYNGEE. For the CDR3, the DNA is TGTGCCAGCAGCGTAAGTGGGCGGGACTTTGGGGAGACCCAGTACTTC. Its translation: CASSVSGRDFGETQYF.

In regard to this clonotype: A much larger clone sits a single nucleotide away, making a read error possible. This rearrangement joins TRBV4-2 to TRBJ1-3; no definite D call. This CDR3 is built from 16 residues. Germline V CDR1 and CDR2: LGHNA, YNFKEQ. V was cut by 2 bases and J by 0 bases, with 11 bases left in between. In DNA form, the CDR3 reads TGTGCCAGCAGCCAAAGGGCCAGGACCTCTGGAAACACCATATATTTT. It translates to CASSQRARTSGNTIYF.

The J gene is TRBJ2-1, the V gene TRBV20-1, with a tentative D call TRBD1 (5 bases). Trimming cost V 6 bases and J 2 bases, with 11 bases left between them. This CDR3 comprises 13 residues. Germline assignment: CDR1 DFQATT and CDR2 SNEGSKA (reference sequence). The CDR3 is CSAAGLPYNEQFF. The DNA of the CDR3 is TGCAGTGCCGCAGGGTTGCCCTACAATGAGCAGTTCTTC.

The V and J genes are TRBV19 and TRBJ2-1, with 7 bases fitting TRBD2. The CDR3 spans 14 residues. CDR1 and CDR2 (germline): LNHDA, SQIVND (reference sequence). V dropped 7 bases and J dropped 4; count of bases not matched to a gene: 7. The CDR3 here is CASTAGLDYNEQFF. CDR3 bases: TGTGCCAGTACTGCAGGACTAGATTACAATGAGCAGTTCTTC.

CDR3 sequence: CASSYELAGVPGVDEQFF. The CDR3 DNA reads as TGTGCCAGCAGTTACGAACTAGCGGGGGTTCCCGGGGTGGATGAGCAGTTCTTC. The chain couples TRBV6-2 or TRBV6-3 to TRBJ2-1, with 11 bases that match TRBD2. The V and J ends lost 2 bases and 8 bases, in that order; junction bases with no gene match: 14. In germline, CDR1 is MNHEY, CDR2 SVGEGT. The CDR3 has 18 residues.

This clonotype was seen many times. J is TRBJ2-7 and V is TRBV12-5; no firm D call. In germline, CDR1 is LGHNT, CDR2 FRNRAP. This CDR3 is 15 amino acids long. Trimming removed 6 bases from V and 5 bases from J, with 20 bases in between. CDR3 nucleotides: TGTGCTAGTGGCTCCCCAGGTGGATTTGGGAACGAGCAGTACTTC. Its translation: CASGSPGGFGNEQYF. The full variable domain, in which reference TRBV12-5 and TRBJ2-7 provide the parts outside the CDR3, is DARVTQTPRHKVTEMGQEVTMRCQPILGHNTVFWYRQTMMQGLELLAYFRNRAPLDDSGMPKDRFSAEMPDATLATLKIQPSEPRDSAVYFCASGSPGGFGNEQYFGPGTRLTVT.

This clonotype was found many times. The chain links TRBV7-2 to TRBJ1-6; D is uncertain. V was shortened by 4 bases and J by 7 bases, with 11 bases between the two germline ends. Per the germline V gene, CDR1 is SGHTA and CDR2 is FQGNSA. This CDR3 contains 14 residues. The CDR3 is CASSSLSPNSPLHF. In DNA, the CDR3 is TGTGCCAGCAGCTCCTTGAGCCCGAATTCACCCCTCCACTTT.